The 21 T cell receptor beta chains listed next were all sequenced from one sample in a study of blood T cell repertoires in COVID-19. Libraries were prepared by immunoSEQ multiplex PCR; TCRdb keeps only in-frame clonotypes and omits some of them. The table shows about 330,000 clones, with 80% to 90% occurring only once. The sequencing input was PBMCs or T cells enriched from blood (not recorded which). All receptors derive from a man aged 25-45 years who had recovered from COVID-19.

J is TRBJ2-1 and V is TRBV21-1; the D call in the table, TRBD2, was not verified against the DNA. TRBV21-1 is recorded as a pseudogene. This CDR3 comprises 17 residues. DNA of the CDR3: TGTGCCAGCAGCAAATCCCCGGGGGGAGATTTCTACAATGAGCAGTTCTTC. This gives the protein CASSKSPGGDFYNEQFF.

The rearrangement joins TRBV27 to TRBJ1-1, with D perhaps TRBD1 (6 bases). V lost 2 bases to trimming and J lost 0 bases, with 10 bases between them. The CDR3 sequence is 15 residues long. CDR1 MNHEY and CDR2 SMNVEV come from the germline V gene (reference sequence). CDR3 sequence reads: CASSLHGQMNTEAFF. CDR3 DNA: TGTGCCAGCAGTTTACACGGACAGATGAACACTGAAGCTTTCTTT.

This chain joins TRBV18 and TRBJ1-6; 10 nucleotides match TRBD1. CDR1 and CDR2 from the germline V gene are KGHSH and LQKENI. J was trimmed by 7 bases and V by 5 bases; bases with no gene match: 5. The CDR3 has 15 residues. CDR3 region: CASSLGQGENSPLHF. Here the CDR3 DNA reads TGTGCCAGCTCATTAGGACAGGGGGAGAATTCACCCCTCCACTTT. Full variable domain (outside the CDR3, taken from reference TRBV18 and TRBJ1-6): NAGVMQNPRHLVRRRGQEARLRCSPMKGHSHVYWYRQLPEEGLKFMVYLQKENIIDESGMPKERFSAEFPKEGPSILRIQQVVRGDSAAYFCASSLGQGENSPLHFGNGTRLTVT.

This clone appeared once. This chain links TRBV12-5 with TRBJ1-1; TRBD1 matches at 9 bases. The junction had 5 bases not matched to a gene; V was cut back by 6 bases and J by 9 bases. The CDR3 has 12 residues. From germline, CDR1 is LGHNT and CDR2 FRNRAP. CDR3 DNA: TGTGCTAGTGGATGGGGACAGGGAAAAGCTTTCTTT. As protein: CASGWGQGKAFF.

This chain links TRBV5-6 with TRBJ1-1; 8 bases are a match to TRBD1. The CDR3 extends over 15 amino acids. V gave up 2 bases and J gave up 5 bases; unmatched junction bases: 8. CDR1 and CDR2 from the germline V gene are SGHDT and YYEEEE. CDR3 DNA sequence: TGTGCCAGCAGCTTAGGGGCCGACAGGGGAACTGAAGCTTTCTTT. Translating gives CASSLGADRGTEAFF.

This clone came up a few times. The chain joins TRBV7-8 to TRBJ1-4, with 7 bases lining up with TRBD1. J gave up 3 bases and V 4 bases, and 5 bases lay outside the gene matches. The CDR3 totals 15 residues. CDR1 is SGHVS, CDR2 FQNEAQ, per germline. CDR3 nucleotide sequence: TGTGCCAGCAGCTCAGACAGGGTGCCTAATGAAAAACTGTTTTTT. Translated, it gives CASSSDRVPNEKLFF.

The gene calls are TRBV19 and TRBJ1-1, with D uncertain. In germline, CDR1 is LNHDA, CDR2 SQIVND (reference sequence). This CDR3 has 13 amino acids. Trimming took off 5 bases at V and 2 bases at J, with 9 bases between the two ends. The CDR3 spells CASSPLANTEAFF. The CDR3 DNA sequence: TGTGCCAGTAGTCCCCTGGCCAACACTGAAGCTTTCTTT.

This CDR3 is CASSLDGQYDYGYTF. The CDR3 DNA sequence: TGCGCCAGCAGCTTGGATGGGCAGTACGACTATGGCTACACCTTC. The rearrangement links TRBV5-1 to TRBJ1-2; no clear D. V was clipped by 0 bases and J by 3 bases, with 12 bases between them. The CDR3 loop spans 15 amino acids. CDR1 SGHRS and CDR2 YFSETQ come from the germline V gene.

This clone was seen only once. This chain links TRBV7-8 with TRBJ2-7, with D possibly TRBD1 on 5 matching bases. V lost 5 bases and J 0 bases, leaving 17 bases between the germline ends. The CDR3 runs 16 residues. CDR1 and CDR2 (germline): SGHVS, FQNEAQ. The CDR3 sequence is CASSHPRAGISYEQYF. Here the CDR3 DNA reads TGTGCCAGCAGCCACCCCCGGGCAGGGATCTCCTACGAGCAGTACTTC.

The V gene is TRBV19, the J gene TRBJ2-3, with unresolved D. Trimming shortened V by 3 bases and J by 6 bases, and 7 bases separated the two germline ends. The V gene's germline CDR1 is LNHDA and CDR2 SQIVND (reference sequence). The CDR3 length is 12 residues. Written as DNA, the CDR3 is TGTGCCAGTAGTATTTCAGGTGATACGCAGTATTTT. Translating gives CASSISGDTQYF.

The CDR3 DNA reads TGCGCCAGCAGCCAAGACAGACTAGCCATCTACGAGCAGTACTTC. It specifies CASSQDRLAIYEQYF. The chain has TRBV4-1 and TRBJ2-7; the match to TRBD2 covers 7 bases. In germline, CDR1 is MGHRA, CDR2 YSYEKL. The CDR3 is 15 amino acids. V was clipped by 0 bases and J by 3 bases; unmatched bases: 5.

This chain joins TRBV2 and TRBJ1-5, with D unclear. This CDR3 spans 16 amino acids. Germline assignment: CDR1 SNHLY and CDR2 FYNNEI. The V and J ends lost 4 bases and 1 base respectively, with 14 bases between them. The CDR3 reads CASSGGRINSNQPQHF. The DNA for the CDR3 is TGTGCCAGCAGTGGTGGCAGAATTAACAGCAATCAGCCCCAGCATTTT.

V is TRBV14 and J is TRBJ2-5, with D perhaps matching TRBD2 (6 bases). The CDR3 totals 14 residues. Germline assignment: CDR1 SGHDN and CDR2 FVKESK. Trimming took 3 bases from V and 5 from J, leaving 13 bases between them. The CDR3 region is CASSQRGRRETQYF. The CDR3 DNA reads as TGTGCCAGCAGCCAGCGGGGACGGCGGGAGACCCAGTACTTC.

This rearrangement joins TRBV9 to TRBJ2-5, with 7 bases that match TRBD1. The CDR3 runs to 16 residues. Unmatched junction bases numbered 10, after V lost 4 bases and J lost 1 base. Germline V gene sequence: CDR1 SGDLS, CDR2 YYNGEE. CDR3 DNA: TGTGCCAGCAGCTTTTCCGGGACAGCAGTCCAAGAGACCCAGTACTTC. Its translation: CASSFSGTAVQETQYF.

The chain combines TRBV5-4 with TRBJ1-1, with D possibly being TRBD1 (5 bases). In germline, CDR1 is SGHNT, CDR2 YYREEE (reference sequence). Trimming pared 0 bases from V and 4 bases from J, leaving 13 bases between. This CDR3 is built from 15 residues. As DNA, the CDR3 is TGTGCCAGCAGCTTGGAGGTAAGGGGTCCCACTGAAGCTTTCTTT. This codes for CASSLEVRGPTEAFF.

This chain links TRBV5-4 with TRBJ1-3; maybe TRBD1 (6 bases). The V end was cut by 0 bases, the J end by 4 bases, with 11 bases between. There are 15 residues in the CDR3. The germline gives CDR1 SGHNT, CDR2 YYREEE (reference sequence). CDR3 bases: TGTGCCAGCAGCTTGGTTACAGGGCAGGGAAACACCATATATTTT. This gives the protein CASSLVTGQGNTIYF.

This clone was seen a few times. The chain uses TRBV5-6 and TRBJ1-2; D perhaps matches TRBD1 (6 bases). CDR1 SGHDT and CDR2 YYEEEE come from the germline V gene. Trimming pared 3 bases from V and 11 bases from J, leaving 11 bases between. The CDR3 sequence is 11 residues long. As DNA, the CDR3 is TGTGCCAGCAGCTCTACAGGGCTATACACCTTC. Its translation is CASSSTGLYTF.

The chain recombines TRBV19 with TRBJ2-7; TRBD2 might be the D (5 bases). This CDR3 is 19 amino acids long. CDR1 is LNHDA, CDR2 SQIVND, per germline (reference sequence). The V gene lost 0 bases and the J gene lost 7 bases, with 28 bases spanning the gap. The CDR3 coding sequence is TGTGCCAGTAGTATAGAATCGGGCAGCGGAGACCACCTACCGAAAGAGCAGTACTTC. Its translation is CASSIESGSGDHLPKEQYF. Variable domain in full (rest from reference TRBV19 and TRBJ2-7): DGGITQSPKYLFRKEGQNVTLSCEQNLNHDAMYWYRQDPGQGLRLIYYSQIVNDFQKGDIAEGYSVSREKKESFPLTVTSAQKNPTAFYLCASSIESGSGDHLPKEQYFGPGTRLTVT.

This sequence joins TRBV5-1 and TRBJ1-1; TRBD1 matches at 8 bases. V was clipped by 0 bases and J by 5 bases; unmatched bases: 9. Germline values: CDR1 SGHRS, CDR2 YFSETQ. CDR3 length equals 16 residues. The CDR3 loop is CASSLGSGGGETEAFF. DNA of the CDR3: TGCGCCAGCAGCTTGGGGTCAGGGGGCGGTGAAACTGAAGCTTTCTTT.

This CDR3 reads CASSYSLASNQPQHF. DNA of the CDR3: TGTGCCAGCAGTTACTCGCTGGCTAGCAATCAGCCCCAGCATTTT. The V and J genes are TRBV6-7 and TRBJ1-5, with no clear D. TRBV6-7 is noted as an ORF with a role that remains uncertain. Trimming pared 0 bases from V and 0 bases from J, leaving 6 bases between. There are 15 residues in the CDR3.

This chain uses TRBV10-2 with TRBJ2-2; D is possibly TRBD2 (5 bases). Germline loops: CDR1 WSHSY, CDR2 SAAADI. V lost 6 bases to trimming and J lost 6 bases, with 11 bases between them. This CDR3 region has 13 residues. CDR3 in DNA: TGCGCCAGCAGGCTCGGGGTAGCCGGGGAGCTGTTTTTT. Its translation: CASRLGVAGELFF.